These 5 T cell receptor beta chains came from one sample sequenced in a study of monozygotic twins with inflammatory bowel disease. TCRdb re-called the 5' RACE reads; every CDR3 protein appears as one record, without DNA. In all, the sample yields around 450,000 distinct CDR3 sequences. The sample consisted of blood. The receptors were sampled from a human donor with ulcerative colitis or Crohn's disease, or a healthy co-twin of an affected twin (not recorded which).

The J gene is TRBJ2-1, the V gene TRBV5-1. The CDR3 spans 15 residues. Germline-derived CDR1 and CDR2 are SGHRS and YFSETQ. CDR3: CASSLSRSSYNEQFF.

The V gene is TRBV20-1, the J gene TRBJ2-3. The CDR3 loop spans 14 amino acids. Germline CDR1 DFQATT, CDR2 SNEGSKA (reference sequence). The chain's CDR3 is CSARPITSTDTQYF.

V usage is TRBV5-1 and J usage is TRBJ2-4; TCRdb names TRBD1, which stays unverified in the absence of DNA. Germline V CDR1 and CDR2: SGHRS, YFSETQ. This CDR3 has 11 amino acids. The CDR3 sequence is CASRPGDIQYF.

This chain uses TRBV30 with TRBJ2-2. This CDR3 region has 14 residues. Germline CDR1 reads GTSNPN; CDR2 reads SVGIG (reference sequence). The CDR3 sequence: CAWSAYSETGELFF.

The chain is built from TRBV28 and TRBJ2-5; with no DNA, the TCRdb D assignment of TRBD2 cannot be verified. The CDR3 covers 16 residues. Germline V gives CDR1 MDHEN, CDR2 SYDVKM. This CDR3 is CASTHGGLGVQETQYF. The variable domain in full, with the rest retrieved from reference TRBV28 and TRBJ2-5, is DVKVTQSSRYLVKRTGEKVFLECVQDMDHENMFWYRQDPGLGLRLIYFSYDVKMKEKGDIPEGYSVSREKKERFSLILESASTNQTSMYLCASTHGGLGVQETQYFGPGTRLLVL.